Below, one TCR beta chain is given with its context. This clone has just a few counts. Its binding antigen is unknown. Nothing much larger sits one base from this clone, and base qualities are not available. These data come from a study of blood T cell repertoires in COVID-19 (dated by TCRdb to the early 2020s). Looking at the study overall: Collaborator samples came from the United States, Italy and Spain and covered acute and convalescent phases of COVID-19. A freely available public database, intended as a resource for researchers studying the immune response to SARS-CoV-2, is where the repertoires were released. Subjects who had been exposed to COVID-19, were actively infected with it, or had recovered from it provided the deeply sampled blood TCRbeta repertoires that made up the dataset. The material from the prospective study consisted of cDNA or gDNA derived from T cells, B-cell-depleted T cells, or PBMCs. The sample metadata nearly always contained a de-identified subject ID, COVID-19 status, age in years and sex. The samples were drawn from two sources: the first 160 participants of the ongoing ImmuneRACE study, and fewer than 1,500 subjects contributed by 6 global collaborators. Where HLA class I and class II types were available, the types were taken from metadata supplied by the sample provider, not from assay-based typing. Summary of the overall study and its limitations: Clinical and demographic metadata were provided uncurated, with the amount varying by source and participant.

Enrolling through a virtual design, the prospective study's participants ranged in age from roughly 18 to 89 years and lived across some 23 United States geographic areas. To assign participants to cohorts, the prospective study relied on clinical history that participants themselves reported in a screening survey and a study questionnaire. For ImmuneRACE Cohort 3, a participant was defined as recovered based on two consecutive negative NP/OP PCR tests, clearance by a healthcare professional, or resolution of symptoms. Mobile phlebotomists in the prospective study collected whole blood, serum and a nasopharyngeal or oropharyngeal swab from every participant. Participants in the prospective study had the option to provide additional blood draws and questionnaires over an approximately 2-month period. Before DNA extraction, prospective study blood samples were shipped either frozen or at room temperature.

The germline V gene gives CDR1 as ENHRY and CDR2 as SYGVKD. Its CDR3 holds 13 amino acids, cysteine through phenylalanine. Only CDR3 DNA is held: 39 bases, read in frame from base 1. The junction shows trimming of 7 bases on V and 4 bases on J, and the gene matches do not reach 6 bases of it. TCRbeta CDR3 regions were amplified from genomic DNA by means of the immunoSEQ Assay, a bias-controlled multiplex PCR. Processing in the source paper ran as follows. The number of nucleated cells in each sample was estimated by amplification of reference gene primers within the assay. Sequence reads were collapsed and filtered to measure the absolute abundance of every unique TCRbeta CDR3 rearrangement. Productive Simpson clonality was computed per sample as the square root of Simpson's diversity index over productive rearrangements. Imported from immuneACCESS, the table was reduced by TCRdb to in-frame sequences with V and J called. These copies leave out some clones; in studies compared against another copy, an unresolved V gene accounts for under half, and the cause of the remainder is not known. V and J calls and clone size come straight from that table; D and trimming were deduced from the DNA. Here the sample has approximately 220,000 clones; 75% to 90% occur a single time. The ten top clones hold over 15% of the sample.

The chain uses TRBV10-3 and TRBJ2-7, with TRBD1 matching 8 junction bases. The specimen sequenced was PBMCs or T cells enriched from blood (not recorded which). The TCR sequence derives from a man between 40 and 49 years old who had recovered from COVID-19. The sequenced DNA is TGTGCCATCAAGGACAGGGACCCGTACGAGCAGTACTTC. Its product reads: CAIKDRDPYEQYF.